This entry features one T cell receptor (beta chain) sequence. This sample is part of a study of shared clonotypes between healthy human individuals. Per the germline V gene, CDR1 is MNHEY and CDR2 is SVGAGI. V dropped 6 bases and J dropped 3; count of bases not matched to a gene: 6. The CDR3 has 14 amino acids. Profiling relied on immunoSEQ multiplex PCR, and the TCRdb table lists in-frame clones only, not all of them. The profile shows fewer than 1.8 million clones, approximately 98.5% of them singletons. Sequenced sample: naive CD4+ T cells sorted from blood. The subset denotes: CD45RA+ positively selected. The chain has TRBV6-5 and TRBJ1-2; 8 bases match TRBD1. The TCR originated in a man younger than 40 in good health. In nucleotides, the CDR3 is TGTGCCAGCAGGCGCACGGGACAGGACTATGGCTACACCTTC. Translation: CASRRTGQDYGYTF.